The 10 T cell receptor beta chains reported below all come from one sample, sequenced in a study of blood T cell repertoires in COVID-19 (dated by TCRdb to about 2020). The library was built by means of the immunoSEQ multiplex PCR assay. TCRdb took this table from immuneACCESS and kept in-frame rearrangements with V and J called. Such tables lack part of the clones; where checked against another copy, unresolved V genes explain under half of the gap, and the rest is unexplained. This sample has 250,000 to 300,000 clones in its table, and roughly 86% of those were observed once. The ten largest clonotypes hold under 2.5% of the sample. The sequencing input was PBMCs or T cells enriched from blood (not recorded which). The receptors come from a woman in her sixties who had recovered from COVID-19.

The V call is TRBV5-8, the J call TRBJ2-7, with D unresolved. This CDR3 spans 14 amino acids. Per the germline V gene, CDR1 is SGHTS and CDR2 is YDEGEE. Trimming took 6 bases from V and 0 from J, leaving 13 bases between them. The CDR3 here is CASTPMSYSYEQYF. The CDR3 DNA sequence: TGTGCCAGCACCCCGATGTCCTACTCCTACGAGCAGTACTTC.

V is TRBV5-1 and J is TRBJ1-2; D remains unclear. CDR1 is SGHRS, CDR2 YFSETQ, per germline. The CDR3 covers 14 residues. The V gene lost 4 bases and the J gene lost 0 bases, with 10 bases spanning the gap. CDR3 region: CASSGGPTNYGYTF. The CDR3 DNA reads as TGCGCCAGCAGCGGAGGACCCACTAACTATGGCTACACCTTC.

CDR3 in DNA: TGTGCCAGCAGCTTTTATTACGAGCAGTACTTC. Translating it yields CASSFYYEQYF. The V call is TRBV11-2, the J call TRBJ2-7; D unresolved. V was cut by 3 bases and J by 4 bases, with 4 bases left in between. This CDR3 is built from 11 residues. The germline gives CDR1 SGHAT, CDR2 FQNNGV.

V is TRBV27 and J is TRBJ1-6; 7 bases align to TRBD1. Germline CDR1 MNHEY, CDR2 SMNVEV (reference sequence). The CDR3 is made up of 19 amino acids. J was trimmed by 9 bases and V by 4 bases; bases with no gene match: 21. The CDR3 coding sequence is TGTGCCAGCAGTTACCTCAGACAGGGTCGGTCAAATTATGTTTCACCCCTCCACTTT. The encoded protein is CASSYLRQGRSNYVSPLHF.

The chain joins TRBV7-9 to TRBJ1-6; D ambiguous. This CDR3 region has 13 residues. Trimming removed 4 bases at V and 8 bases at J, with 9 bases between. Germline V gene sequence: CDR1 SEHNR, CDR2 FQNEAQ (reference sequence). This chain's CDR3 is CASSSLQYSPLHF. The CDR3 nucleotides are TGTGCCAGCAGCTCTCTTCAGTATTCACCCCTCCACTTT.

The chain has TRBV11-2 and TRBJ1-1; D uncertain. Trimming pared 3 bases from V and 1 base from J, leaving 12 bases between. This CDR3 has 15 amino acids. Germline CDR1 and CDR2: SGHAT and FQNNGV. The CDR3 loop is CASSFEAQTNTEAFF. The CDR3 nucleotides read TGTGCCAGCAGCTTTGAGGCCCAGACGAACACTGAAGCTTTCTTT.

This clone was recorded only once. The chain employs TRBV27 and TRBJ2-7; D is perhaps TRBD2 (6 bases). The length of the CDR3 is 13 residues. Trimming took 7 bases from V and 3 from J, leaving 13 bases between them. Germline CDR1 is MNHEY and CDR2 is SMNVEV (reference sequence). CDR3 DNA sequence: TGTGCCAGCAATTCCGGGGGTGGCTACGAGCAGTACTTC. This gives the protein CASNSGGGYEQYF.

The V and J genes are TRBV30 and TRBJ1-4, with a tentative D call TRBD1 (5 bases). This CDR3 region has 15 residues. Germline V CDR1 and CDR2: GTSNPN, SVGIG (reference sequence). The V and J ends lost 3 bases and 0 bases respectively, with 11 bases between them. DNA of the CDR3: TGTGCCTGGAGGCCCGGGGGGGCAACTAATGAAAAACTGTTTTTT. Residues: CAWRPGGATNEKLFF.

The chain joins TRBV27 to TRBJ1-1; the match to TRBD1 covers 9 bases. The junction had 7 bases not matched to a gene; V was cut back by 4 bases and J by 4 bases. CDR3 size: 15 residues. CDR1 MNHEY and CDR2 SMNVEV come from the germline V gene (reference sequence). The CDR3 loop is CASSWDREMVTEAFF. The DNA of the CDR3 is TGTGCCAGCAGTTGGGACAGGGAAATGGTCACTGAAGCTTTCTTT.

The CDR3 coding sequence is TGTGCTAGTGCCTCCTTTGCGGGGGCTGAAGCTTTCTTT. The encoded protein is CASASFAGAEAFF. The chain has TRBV12-5 and TRBJ1-1, with a possible D match to TRBD1 (5 bases). V was pared by 7 bases and J by 6 bases, with 15 bases between. CDR1 and CDR2 from the germline V gene are LGHNT and FRNRAP. This CDR3 region has 13 residues.